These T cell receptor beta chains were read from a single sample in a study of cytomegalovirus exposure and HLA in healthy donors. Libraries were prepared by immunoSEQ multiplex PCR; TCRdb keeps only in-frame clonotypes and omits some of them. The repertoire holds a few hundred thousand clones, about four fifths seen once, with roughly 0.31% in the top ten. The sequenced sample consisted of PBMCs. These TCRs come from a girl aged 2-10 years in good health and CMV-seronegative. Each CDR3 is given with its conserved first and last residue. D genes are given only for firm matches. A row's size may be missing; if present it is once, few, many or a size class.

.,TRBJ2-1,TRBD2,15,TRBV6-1,TGTGCCAGCAGTGAAGGTACAGCGGGGTACAATGAGCAGTTCTTC,CASSEGTAGYNEQFF
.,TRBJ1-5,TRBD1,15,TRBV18,TGTGCCAGCTCACCACCGTCCCAGGGGGGTCCTCCCCAGCATTTT,CASSPPSQGGPPQHF
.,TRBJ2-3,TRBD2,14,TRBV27,TGTGCCAGCTATCGACGGGGGGGCACAGATACGCAGTATTTT,CASYRRGGTDTQYF
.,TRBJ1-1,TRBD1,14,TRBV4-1,TGCGCCAGCAGCCAGGAATACAGGGGCACTGAAGCTTTCTTT,CASSQEYRGTEAFF
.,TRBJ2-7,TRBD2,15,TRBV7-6,TGTGCCAGCAGCACCTCTAGCGGGGGACAATACGAGCAGTACTTC,CASSTSSGGQYEQYF
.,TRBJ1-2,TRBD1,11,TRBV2,TGTGCCGGGGGACAGGGGGATGGCTACACCTTC,CAGGQGDGYTF
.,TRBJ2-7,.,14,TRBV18,TGTGCCAGCTCACTGATAGAAGGGGCCGGCGAGCAGTACTTC,CASSLIEGAGEQYF
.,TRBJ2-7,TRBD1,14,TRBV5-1,TGCGCCAGCAGTTCAGGGACAGGGGGCGACGAGCAGTACTTC,CASSSGTGGDEQYF
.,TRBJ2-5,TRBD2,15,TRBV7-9,TGTGCCAGCAGCACACGACTAGCGGGGGGGGAGACCCAGTACTTC,CASSTRLAGGETQYF
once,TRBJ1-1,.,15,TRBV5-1,TGCGCCAGCAGCTTGGGGGGCAGCAGGAACACTGAAGCTTTCTTT,CASSLGGSRNTEAFF
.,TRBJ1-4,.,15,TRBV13,TGTGCCAGCAGCTTAGGTGGCCCAACTAATGAAAAACTGTTTTTT,CASSLGGPTNEKLFF
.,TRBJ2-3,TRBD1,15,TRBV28,TGTGCCAGCAGTTTTCCAGGGGGAAGGGCAGATACGCAGTATTTT,CASSFPGGRADTQYF
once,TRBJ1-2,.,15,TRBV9,TGTGCCAGCAGCGTATCCAGGGGAACTAACTATGGCTACACCTTC,CASSVSRGTNYGYTF
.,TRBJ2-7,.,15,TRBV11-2,TGTGCCAGCAGCTTCCTGCCGGGTGGGGAGTACGAGCAGTACTTC,CASSFLPGGEYEQYF
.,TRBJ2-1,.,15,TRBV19,TGTGCCAGTAGTATGGTCGGACAGCCCTACAATGAGCAGTTCTTC,CASSMVGQPYNEQFF
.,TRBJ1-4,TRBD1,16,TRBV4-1,TGCGCCAGCAGCCAAGATGGGGACAGGAGAAATGAAAAACTGTTTTTT,CASSQDGDRRNEKLFF
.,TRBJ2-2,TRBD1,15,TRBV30,TGTGCCTGGAGTTTGGGACAGGGGTACACCGGGGAGCTGTTTTTT,CAWSLGQGYTGELFF